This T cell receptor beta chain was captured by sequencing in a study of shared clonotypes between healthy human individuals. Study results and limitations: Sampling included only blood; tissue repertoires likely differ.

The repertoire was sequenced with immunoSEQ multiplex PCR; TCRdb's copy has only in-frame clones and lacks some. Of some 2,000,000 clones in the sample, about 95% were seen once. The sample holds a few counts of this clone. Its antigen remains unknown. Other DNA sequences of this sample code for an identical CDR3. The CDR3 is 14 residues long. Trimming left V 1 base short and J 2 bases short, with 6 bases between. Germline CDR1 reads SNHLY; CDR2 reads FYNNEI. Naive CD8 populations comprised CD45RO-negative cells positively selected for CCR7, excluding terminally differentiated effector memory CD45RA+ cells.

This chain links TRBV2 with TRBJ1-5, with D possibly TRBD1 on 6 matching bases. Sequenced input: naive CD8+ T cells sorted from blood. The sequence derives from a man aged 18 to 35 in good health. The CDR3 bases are TGTGCCAGCAGTGAAGGACAGGGCAATCAGCCCCAGCATTTT. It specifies CASSEGQGNQPQHF.